This T cell receptor (beta chain) derives from a study of blood T cells in healthy people across ages. The CDR3 consists of 15 residues. Germline V gene lookup returns CDR1 LGHDT and CDR2 YNNKEL (reference sequence). The second PCR ran roughly 6 to 11 cycles with a sample-barcoded 5' primer and J-beta primers. One entry per CDR3 protein, called by TCRdb with MiXCR from the 5' RACE reads. The table lists hundreds of thousands of distinct CDR3 sequences, less than 25% of them singletons, with 8.7% in the top ten. This sample was shared with a second study, whose subject was T cells of mothers and their children.

The rearrangement uses TRBV3-1 and TRBJ2-5, with TRBD1 matching 8 bases. The J call may be in error: the DNA end matches TRBJ2-1 better. Specimen: blood. This TCR was recovered from a boy between 10 and 17 years old in good health. The CDR3: CASSSQWTGTNEQFF. The CDR3 coding sequence is TGTGCCAGCAGCAGCCAATGGACAGGGACAAATGAGCAGTTCTTC.